These 25 T cell receptor beta chains originate from one sample sequenced in a study of T cells in Graves' hyperthyroidism and ophthalmopathy. It was RNA transcripts that yielded the amplified TCR beta CDR3 regions. TCR CDR3 regions were first amplified by RT-PCR with HTBI primers. TCRdb reprocessed the multiplex PCR reads via MiXCR and lists one record per CDR3 protein. The table records about 270,000 distinct CDR3 sequences, about 20% of them present only once. The source material was blood. The receptors were sampled from a man aged 25 to 40 with Graves' ophthalmopathy.

As regards this clonotype: A read error is possible here, since a much larger clone lies one base away. V and J are TRBV11-2 and TRBJ2-7; D may be TRBD2 (6 bases). The CDR3 has 12 residues. V was clipped by 2 bases and J by 9 bases, with 11 bases between them. Germline values: CDR1 SGHAT, CDR2 FQNNGV. CDR3 nucleotide sequence: TGTGCCAGCAGCTTACAGCTCGGGGGGCAGTACTTC. Its protein product is CASSLQLGGQYF.

This clonotype was counted ten times or more. J is TRBJ2-7 and V is TRBV3-1; D call uncertain. CDR3 length equals 14 residues. CDR1 and CDR2 from the germline V gene are LGHDT and YNNKEL (reference sequence). Deletions cut 0 bases from V and 0 bases from J, with 6 bases between. The CDR3 sequence is CASSQELASYEQYF. CDR3 in DNA: TGTGCCAGCAGCCAAGAATTGGCCTCCTACGAGCAGTACTTC.

The V gene is TRBV6-1, the J gene TRBJ1-6; D is possibly TRBD1 (5 bases). The V and J ends lost 7 bases and 8 bases respectively, with 15 bases between them. CDR3 size: 14 residues. Germline CDR1 MNHNS, CDR2 SASEGT. Here the CDR3 DNA reads TGTGCCAGCACGGGGGGACGGGCAGATTCACCCCTCCACTTT. This translates into CASTGGRADSPLHF.

The V gene is TRBV19, the J gene TRBJ1-5, with 9 bases matching TRBD1. The V and J ends lost 4 bases and 6 bases, in that order; junction bases with no gene match: 4. The CDR3 runs to 14 residues. Germline V gene lookup returns CDR1 LNHDA and CDR2 SQIVND (reference sequence). In nucleotides, the CDR3 is TGTGCCAGTAGTACCACAGGGGGCGGTCAGCCCCAGCATTTT. Translated, it gives CASSTTGGGQPQHF.

This clonotype occurred many times. The chain recombines TRBV27 with TRBJ2-1; TRBD2 matches at 12 bases. Per the germline V gene, CDR1 is MNHEY and CDR2 is SMNVEV (reference sequence). The CDR3 is made up of 19 amino acids. V was pared by 3 bases and J by 0 bases, with 9 bases of the junction left unmatched. CDR3 sequence: CASSLRLAGDGSSYNEQFF. The DNA for the CDR3 is TGTGCCAGCAGTTTGAGACTAGCGGGAGATGGGAGCTCCTACAATGAGCAGTTCTTC.

V and J are TRBV6-1 and TRBJ2-5; D may match TRBD1 or TRBD2 (5 bases each). The CDR3 sequence is 16 residues long. The V gene lost 5 bases and the J gene lost 2 bases, with 18 bases spanning the gap. Germline loops: CDR1 MNHNS, CDR2 SASEGT. CDR3 region: CASSILGTARQETQYF. Here the CDR3 DNA reads TGTGCCAGCAGTATCCTCGGGACGGCAAGACAAGAGACCCAGTACTTC.

The gene calls are TRBV7-8 and TRBJ2-5; 11 bases match TRBD2. This CDR3 region has 15 residues. The V gene's germline CDR1 is SGHVS and CDR2 FQNEAQ. Trimming at V came to 3 bases and at J to 5 bases, leaving 5 bases not matched to a gene. In DNA form, the CDR3 reads TGTGCCAGCAGCTTGTTACTAGCGGGGGTTGAGACCCAGTACTTC. It specifies CASSLLLAGVETQYF. The whole variable domain, filled in from reference TRBV7-8 and TRBJ2-5, reads GAGVSQSPRYKVAKRGQDVALRCDPISGHVSLFWYQQALGQGPEFLTYFQNEAQLDKSGLPSDRFFAERPEGSVSTLKIQRTQQEDSAVYLCASSLLLAGVETQYFGPGTRLLVL.

This clonotype appeared many times. J is TRBJ1-5 and V is TRBV18, with D hard to call. Trimming shortened V by 2 bases and J by 6 bases, and 14 bases separated the two germline ends. The CDR3 contains 15 residues. Germline V gene sequence: CDR1 KGHSH, CDR2 LQKENI. CDR3 protein: CASSPMGERSQPQHF. In nucleotides, the CDR3 is TGTGCCAGCTCACCAATGGGCGAGCGCAGTCAGCCCCAGCATTTT. Complete variable domain (other parts from reference TRBV18 and TRBJ1-5): NAGVMQNPRHLVRRRGQEARLRCSPMKGHSHVYWYRQLPEEGLKFMVYLQKENIIDESGMPKERFSAEFPKEGPSILRIQQVVRGDSAAYFCASSPMGERSQPQHFGDGTRLSIL.

The chain carries TRBV30 and TRBJ2-5, with D unclear. The CDR3 is 15 amino acids. The V end was cut by 3 bases, the J end by 1 base, with 15 bases between. Germline V gene lookup returns CDR1 GTSNPN and CDR2 SVGIG (reference sequence). The CDR3 loop is CAWSSLRSIQETQYF. The CDR3 DNA reads TGTGCCTGGAGCTCCTTGCGGAGTATCCAAGAGACCCAGTACTTC.

This clonotype was picked up a small number of times. This chain links TRBV27 with TRBJ2-3; 8 bases map to TRBD2. Trimming took 6 bases from V and 3 from J; bases not matched to a gene: 11. The germline V gene encodes CDR1 MNHEY and CDR2 SMNVEV (reference sequence). CDR3 length: 16 amino acids. The CDR3, as DNA: TGTGCCAGCAGCAACGGGGGGGCAGGCTGTACAGATACGCAGTATTTT. Amino acid sequence: CASSNGGAGCTDTQYF.

This clonotype was picked up a small number of times. The chain is built from TRBV27 and TRBJ2-2; 13 bases map to TRBD2. The CDR3 is made up of 15 amino acids. Losses at the gene ends were 4 bases for V and 7 bases for J; bases not matched to a gene: 3. The germline V gene has CDR1 MNHEY and CDR2 SMNVEV (reference sequence). DNA of the CDR3: TGTGCCAGCAGTTGGACTAGCGGGAGTGGCGGGGAGCTGTTTTTT. Encoded protein: CASSWTSGSGGELFF.

This chain connects TRBV6-2 or TRBV6-3 to TRBJ1-4; 8 nucleotides match TRBD1. J gave up 5 bases and V 8 bases, and 7 bases lay outside the gene matches. The CDR3 covers 14 residues. Germline V gives CDR1 MNHEY, CDR2 SVGEGT. The CDR3 sequence is CASRTGRGNEKLFF. In DNA, the CDR3 is TGTGCCAGCCGGACAGGGCGAGGAAATGAAAAACTGTTTTTT.

This chain connects TRBV6-5 to TRBJ1-5, with D possibly matching TRBD1 (5 bases). Germline values: CDR1 MNHEY, CDR2 SVGAGI. With 4 bases removed from V and 9 bases from J, the gap between germline ends came to 13 bases. This CDR3 is 13 amino acids long. The CDR3 sequence: CASSSSGLLPQHF. The CDR3, as DNA: TGTGCCAGCAGTTCATCAGGGCTTCTGCCCCAGCATTTT.

This clonotype was observed a handful of times. V is TRBV20-1 and J is TRBJ2-2; tentatively, D is TRBD2 (5 bases). Looked up from germline, CDR1 is DFQATT and CDR2 is SNEGSKA (reference sequence). V lost 6 bases to trimming and J lost 0 bases, with 17 bases between them. This CDR3 spans 16 amino acids. CDR3 DNA sequence: TGCAGTGCCAACCGACTGGGAGCTGCGAACACCGGGGAGCTGTTTTTT. Amino acids: CSANRLGAANTGELFF.

This clonotype was counted a few times. J is TRBJ1-2 and V is TRBV28; 10 bases fit TRBD1. CDR3 length equals 15 residues. CDR1 and CDR2 (germline): MDHEN, SYDVKM. The V segment lost 7 bases and the J segment 5 bases; nucleotides outside the gene matches: 10. This CDR3 is CASKGERTGGYGYTF. DNA for the CDR3: TGTGCCAGCAAGGGTGAGAGGACAGGGGGATATGGCTACACCTTC.

This clonotype was detected a few times. V gene TRBV10-3 combines with J gene TRBJ1-4, with D possibly TRBD1 on 6 matching bases. Germline V CDR1 and CDR2: ENHRY, SYGVKD. V lost 6 bases and J 7 bases, leaving 9 bases between the germline ends. The CDR3 consists of 12 residues. CDR3: CAIRGASEKLFF. The CDR3 region has the DNA TGTGCCATCAGGGGGGCCAGTGAAAAACTGTTTTTT.

As concerns this clonotype: A clone one base away is much larger, so this may be a read error. The chain recombines TRBV12-3 or TRBV12-4 with TRBJ1-2; TRBD1 is a possible D gene (6 bases). This CDR3 region has 15 residues. CDR3 sequence reads: CASTKAGGRVYGCTF. In DNA form, the CDR3 reads TGTGCCAGCACCAAAGCCGGGGGGCGCGTCTATGGCTGCACCTTC.

This clonotype has a handful of counts. This chain uses TRBV29-1 with TRBJ2-3; D unclear. Germline V gene sequence: CDR1 SQVTM, CDR2 ANQGSEA. The CDR3 extends over 12 amino acids. The V gene lost 3 bases and the J gene lost 0 bases, with 4 bases spanning the gap. CDR3 coding DNA: TGCAGCGTTGATCCTAGCACAGATACGCAGTATTTT. Encoded protein: CSVDPSTDTQYF.

Of note for this clonotype: Being one base from a much bigger clone, this may be a read error. The J gene is TRBJ2-5, the V gene TRBV20-1; 16 bases line up with TRBD2. The DNA end is a closer match to TRBJ2-1, so the J assignment may be wrong. Per the germline V gene, CDR1 is DFQATT and CDR2 is SNEGSKA (reference sequence). The CDR3 covers 18 residues. Here the CDR3 DNA reads TGCAGTGCTAGAGTTCCGGGACTAGCGGGAGGGCTCGCTGGGACCCAGTTCTTC. Translated, it gives CSARVPGLAGGLAGTQFF.

This clonotype was picked up many times. CDR3 DNA: TGTGCCAGCAGCCGCTCTGGAAACACCATATATTTT. This gives the protein CASSRSGNTIYF. This sequence joins TRBV7-2 and TRBJ1-3, with D hard to call. CDR3 size: 12 residues. CDR1 is SGHTA and CDR2 is FQGNSA in the germline V gene. Trimming removed 5 bases from V and 0 bases from J, with 2 bases in between.

This clonotype appeared many times. The J gene is TRBJ2-1, the V gene TRBV30; D gene uncertain. The V gene's germline CDR1 is GTSNPN and CDR2 SVGIG (reference sequence). This CDR3 spans 14 amino acids. V was pared by 0 bases and J by 6 bases, with 12 bases between. The CDR3 coding sequence is TGTGCCTGGAGTGTGAGTCTCCAGGCCAATGAGCAGTTCTTC. It codes for CAWSVSLQANEQFF.

The gene calls are TRBV5-1 and TRBJ1-1; D is perhaps TRBD1 (5 bases). The V gene's germline CDR1 is SGHRS and CDR2 YFSETQ. V was clipped by 2 bases and J by 6 bases, with 14 bases between them. There are 14 residues in the CDR3. The CDR3 DNA reads TGCGCCAGCAGCTTACGGGGGTACTATGCTGAAGCTTTCTTT. Its translation is CASSLRGYYAEAFF.

This clonotype was counted ten times or more. J is TRBJ2-1 and V is TRBV7-8, with a weak D call TRBD1 (6 bases). CDR1 SGHVS and CDR2 FQNEAQ come from the germline V gene. Trimming shortened V by 5 bases and J by 2 bases, and 13 bases separated the two germline ends. This CDR3 has 15 amino acids. The CDR3 reads CASSLSGTPYNEQFF. Here the CDR3 DNA reads TGTGCCAGCAGCCTGTCGGGGACACCCTACAATGAGCAGTTCTTC. Full variable domain (remainder filled in from reference TRBV7-8 and TRBJ2-1): GAGVSQSPRYKVAKRGQDVALRCDPISGHVSLFWYQQALGQGPEFLTYFQNEAQLDKSGLPSDRFFAERPEGSVSTLKIQRTQQEDSAVYLCASSLSGTPYNEQFFGPGTRLTVL.

This clonotype was detected ten times or more. DNA for the CDR3: TGTGCCTGGGGCGTAGGTGGGGAGCAGCCCCAGCATTTT. Protein product: CAWGVGGEQPQHF. This chain links TRBV30 with TRBJ1-5, with D hard to call. The V end was cut by 5 bases, the J end by 7 bases, with 15 bases between. The germline V gene has CDR1 GTSNPN and CDR2 SVGIG (reference sequence). The CDR3 has 13 residues.

The chain is built from TRBV7-8 and TRBJ1-1; possible D gene TRBD1, 6 bases. The CDR3 runs 14 residues. Germline V gene sequence: CDR1 SGHVS, CDR2 FQNEAQ. Deletions cut 1 base from V and 10 bases from J, with 16 bases between. CDR3 DNA sequence: TGTGCCAGCAGCTTAGTCCTACAGGGCCCCGGAGCTTTCTTT. Translating it yields CASSLVLQGPGAFF.